What follows are 15 T cell receptor beta chains derived from one specimen sequenced in a study of regulatory T cells in long-lasting Graves disease. Stated time point: persistent/refractory GD, antithyroid drugs over 5 years with positive TRAb. Isolated PBMC RNA provided the starting material for the TCR library. HTBI primers from iRepertoire and Arm-PCR of CDR3 regions yielded the TCR beta libraries. MiXCR was run by TCRdb on the multiplex PCR reads, yielding one entry per CDR3 protein. The data contain 700,000 or so distinct CDR3 sequences, approximately 31% of them singletons. This specimen consisted of peripheral blood mononuclear cells (PBMCs), obtained when the disease was refractory, from a patient treated with antithyroid drugs. Receptor source: a female donor with Graves disease.

This clonotype was recorded many times. V and J are TRBV6-1 and TRBJ1-2; no reliable D call. Germline loops: CDR1 MNHNS, CDR2 SASEGT. This CDR3 has 14 residues. With 2 bases removed from V and 6 bases from J, the gap between germline ends came to 13 bases. CDR3 region: CASSEQFRGHGYTF. In nucleotides, the CDR3 is TGTGCCAGCAGTGAACAGTTTCGAGGGCATGGCTACACCTTC.

The rearrangement uses TRBV7-9 and TRBJ2-2; D possibly uses TRBD1 or TRBD2 (5 bases each). The CDR3 sequence is 17 residues long. The germline V and J ends were trimmed by 5 bases and 0 bases, with 16 bases remaining between them. From germline, CDR1 is SEHNR and CDR2 FQNEAQ (reference sequence). The DNA for the CDR3 is TGTGCCAGCAGCCCCCGTCATTGGGACCCGAACACCGGGGAGCTGTTTTTT. Protein product: CASSPRHWDPNTGELFF.

Many counts were recorded for this clonotype. J is TRBJ1-2 and V is TRBV12-3 or TRBV12-4; perhaps TRBD1 as D (6 bases). CDR3 length equals 16 residues. The V end lost 5 bases, the J end lost 4 bases, and 20 bases lay between the germline ends. CDR3 bases: TGTGCCAGCAGTCCCTTCCGCCGGGGACAAACCTATGGCTACACCTTC. Its protein is CASSPFRRGQTYGYTF.

The chain combines TRBV5-6 with TRBJ2-7; D is uncertain. This CDR3 region has 16 residues. The V and J ends lost 3 bases and 3 bases respectively, with 19 bases between them. CDR1 SGHDT and CDR2 YYEEEE come from the germline V gene. The CDR3 bases are TGTGCCAGCAGCTCAACCGGGCCTCTTGAAGGCTACGAGCAGTACTTC. Amino acid sequence: CASSSTGPLEGYEQYF.

This clonotype was recorded many times. V is TRBV12-3 or TRBV12-4 and J is TRBJ1-1; maybe TRBD1 (5 bases). CDR3 length: 15 residues. Between the trimmed V and J ends, which lost 6 bases and 0 bases, there was a span of 14 bases. CDR3 DNA sequence: TGTGCCAGCAGCATTCCGGGACCAATGAACACTGAAGCTTTCTTT. Its protein product is CASSIPGPMNTEAFF.

The chain uses TRBV7-9 and TRBJ2-7; tentative D call: TRBD2 (8 bases). Germline CDR1 is SEHNR and CDR2 is FQNEAQ (reference sequence). Trimming took off 5 bases at V and 3 bases at J, with 20 bases between the two ends. The CDR3 totals 16 residues. CDR3 in amino acids: CASSPPGGDRVYEQYF. Here the CDR3 DNA reads TGTGCCAGCAGCCCTCCGGGAGGGGACAGAGTCTACGAGCAGTACTTC.

Remarks on this clonotype: The germline gene is not matched at one end of the junction; a read error may be the cause. The gene calls are TRBV7-2 and TRBJ2-7, with D perhaps TRBD1 or TRBD2 (6 bases each). Per germline, CDR1 SGHTA and CDR2 FQGNSA. This CDR3 region has 16 residues. CDR3 amino acids: CASSQARGQTRYEQHF. The CDR3 coding sequence is TGTGCCAGCAGCCAAGCCCGGGGGCAGACTCGGTACGAGCAGCACTTC.

J is TRBJ1-5 and V is TRBV11-2; no clear D. CDR1 SGHAT and CDR2 FQNNGV come from the germline V gene. CDR3 length: 14 amino acids. V lost 0 bases and J lost 0, with 3 bases in between. The CDR3 DNA sequence: TGTGCCAGCAGCTTAGAAAGTAGCAATCAGCCCCAGCATTTT. The encoded protein is CASSLESSNQPQHF.

V is TRBV11-2 and J is TRBJ2-3; D unclear. Germline V gene sequence: CDR1 SGHAT, CDR2 FQNNGV. The CDR3 spans 13 residues. Trimming shortened V by 3 bases and J by 4 bases, and 8 bases separated the two germline ends. The CDR3 nucleotides read TGTGCCAGCAGCTTTTCTAGTTCAGATACGCAGTATTTT. This sequence encodes CASSFSSSDTQYF. Drawing the rest from reference TRBV11-2 and TRBJ2-3, the complete variable domain is EAGVAQSPRYKIIEKRQSVAFWCNPISGHATLYWYQQILGQGPKLLIQFQNNGVVDDSQLPKDRFSAERLKGVDSTLKIQPAKLEDSAVYLCASSFSSSDTQYFGPGTRLTVL.

CDR3 region: CASRPGGDDEKLFF. The CDR3 nucleotides are TGCGCCAGCAGGCCAGGGGGCGATGATGAAAAACTGTTTTTT. This chain joins TRBV4-1 and TRBJ1-4, with 8 bases aligning to TRBD1. V trimming: 6 bases; J trimming: 6 bases; junction bases outside the gene matches: 6. CDR1 and CDR2 from the germline V gene are MGHRA and YSYEKL. The CDR3 loop spans 14 amino acids.

The V call is TRBV7-9, the J call TRBJ2-7; TRBD2 matches 7 bases. The V segment lost 1 base and the J segment 0 bases; nucleotides outside the gene matches: 6. Germline assignment: CDR1 SEHNR and CDR2 FQNEAQ (reference sequence). The CDR3 length is 16 residues. The CDR3 reads CASSLDSRGTSYEQYF. CDR3 in DNA: TGTGCCAGCAGCTTAGACTCGCGGGGGACCTCCTACGAGCAGTACTTC.

This clonotype was found a few times. This chain connects TRBV3-1 to TRBJ1-3; maybe TRBD1 (6 bases). Germline CDR1 LGHDT, CDR2 YNNKEL (reference sequence). The CDR3 has 15 amino acids. Trimming removed 4 bases from V and 0 bases from J, with 10 bases in between. In nucleotides, the CDR3 is TGTGCCAGCAGCCCTGGACAGAACTCTGGAAACACCATATATTTT. Its protein product is CASSPGQNSGNTIYF.

Here the CDR3 reads CASWPSGAPEEQYF. The CDR3 coding sequence is TGTGCCAGCTGGCCTAGCGGAGCCCCGGAAGAGCAGTACTTC. V usage is TRBV27 and J usage is TRBJ2-7, with 7 bases fitting TRBD2. CDR3 length: 14 residues. V lost 8 bases to trimming and J lost 7 bases; unmatched junction nucleotides: 14. Germline CDR1 and CDR2: MNHEY and SMNVEV (reference sequence).

This clonotype was counted between two and nine times. The gene calls are TRBV27 and TRBJ2-7; tentatively, D is TRBD2 (7 bases). V was shortened by 7 bases and J by 0 bases, with 10 bases between the two germline ends. Germline V lookup: CDR1 MNHEY, CDR2 SMNVEV (reference sequence). The CDR3 totals 13 residues. This CDR3 is CASKGGGSYEQYF. Here the CDR3 DNA reads TGTGCCAGCAAAGGGGGGGGCTCCTACGAGCAGTACTTC.

This clonotype occurred many times. The rearrangement links TRBV28 to TRBJ1-1, with D unresolved. Germline V gene sequence: CDR1 MDHEN, CDR2 SYDVKM. The CDR3 length is 12 residues. V was trimmed by 6 bases and J by 1 base, leaving 6 bases between them. The CDR3 nucleotides are TGTGCCAGCAGCTTAACGAACACTGAAGCTTTCTTT. Its protein is CASSLTNTEAFF.